This is a list of T cell receptor beta chains from one sample in a study of T cells in Graves' hyperthyroidism and ophthalmopathy. TCRdb re-derived calls from the multiplex PCR reads in MiXCR, one entry per CDR3 protein. The sample gives 600,000 to 900,000 distinct CDR3 sequences, about 17% of which show up once; around 8% is in the top ten. Sequencing used blood. Source of these receptors: a man younger than 35 with Graves' hyperthyroidism. Each CDR3 is given with its conserved first and last residue. A D gene is named only where the DNA matches it firmly. A clone size is listed for some rows: how often the clone was seen (once, few, many), or a class if it is expanded.

>15|few|TRBV14|NA|TRBJ2-3
CASSQGVRSTDTQYF
TGTGCCAGCAGCCAAGGAGTCAGGAGCACAGATACGCAGTATTTT
>17|NA|TRBV7-8|NA|TRBJ2-5
CASSSLTGPRNGETQYF
TGTGCCAGCAGCTCTCTTACTGGGCCCCGGAATGGAGAGACCCAGTACTTC
>13|NA|TRBV5-6|TRBD1|TRBJ1-1
CASSFYRGTEAFF
TGTGCCAGCAGCTTTTACAGGGGCACTGAAGCTTTCTTT
>12|many|TRBV7-8|NA|TRBJ2-1
CASSSYDNEQFF
TGTGCCAGCAGCTCTTATGACAATGAGCAGTTCTTC
>14|NA|TRBV7-9|NA|TRBJ2-7
CASSYTQGSGEQYF
TGTGCCAGCAGCTATACACAGGGATCGGGGGAGCAGTACTTC
>13|NA|TRBV20-1|NA|TRBJ1-1
CSGIQGVGTEAFF
TGCAGTGGTATACAGGGAGTGGGGACTGAAGCTTTCTTT
>14|few|TRBV7-6|NA|TRBJ1-4
CASSSGWANEKLFF
TGTGCCAGCAGCTCAGGGTGGGCTAATGAAAAACTGTTTTTT
>15|NA|TRBV5-8|NA|TRBJ1-1
CASSPGGAPNTEAFF
TGTGCCAGCAGCCCGGGGGGGGCACCGAACACTGAAGCTTTCTTT
>16|NA|TRBV3-1|NA|TRBJ1-1
CASSQDPGQGSTEAFF
TGTGCCAGCAGCCAAGACCCCGGGCAGGGGAGCACTGAAGCTTTCTTT
>12|few|TRBV7-9|NA|TRBJ2-1
CASSYGAPPGFF
TGTGCCAGCAGCTACGGGGCCCCCCCGGGGTTCTTC